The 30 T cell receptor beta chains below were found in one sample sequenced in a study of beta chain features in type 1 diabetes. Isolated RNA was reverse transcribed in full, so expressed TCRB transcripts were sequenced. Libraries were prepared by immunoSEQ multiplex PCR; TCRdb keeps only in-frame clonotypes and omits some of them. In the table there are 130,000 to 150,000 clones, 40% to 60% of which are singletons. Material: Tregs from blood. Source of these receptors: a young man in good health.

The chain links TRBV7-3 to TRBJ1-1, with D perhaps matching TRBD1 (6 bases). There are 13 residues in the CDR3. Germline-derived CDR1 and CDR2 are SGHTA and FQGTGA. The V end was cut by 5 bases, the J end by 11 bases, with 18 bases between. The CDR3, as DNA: TGTGCCAGCAGCCCAGGGGTCGCCCAGGAGGCTTTCTTT. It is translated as CASSPGVAQEAFF.

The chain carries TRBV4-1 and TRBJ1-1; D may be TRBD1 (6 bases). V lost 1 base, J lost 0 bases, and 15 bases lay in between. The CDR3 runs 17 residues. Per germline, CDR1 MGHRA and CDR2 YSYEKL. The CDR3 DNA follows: TGCGCCAGCAGCCAAGCCTCGGACAGACCGATGAACACTGAAGCTTTCTTT. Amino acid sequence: CASSQASDRPMNTEAFF.

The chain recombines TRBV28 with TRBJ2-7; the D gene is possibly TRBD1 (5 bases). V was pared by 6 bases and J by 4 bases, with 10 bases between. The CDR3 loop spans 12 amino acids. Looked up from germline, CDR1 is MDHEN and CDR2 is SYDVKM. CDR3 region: CASSSRQYEQYF. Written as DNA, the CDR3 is TGTGCCAGCAGCTCCAGACAGTACGAGCAGTACTTC.

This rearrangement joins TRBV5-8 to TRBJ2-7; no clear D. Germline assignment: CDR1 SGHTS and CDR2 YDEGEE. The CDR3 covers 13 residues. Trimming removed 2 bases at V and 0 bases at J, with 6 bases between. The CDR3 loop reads CASSFPYSYEQYF. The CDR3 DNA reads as TGTGCCAGCAGCTTCCCGTACTCCTACGAGCAGTACTTC.

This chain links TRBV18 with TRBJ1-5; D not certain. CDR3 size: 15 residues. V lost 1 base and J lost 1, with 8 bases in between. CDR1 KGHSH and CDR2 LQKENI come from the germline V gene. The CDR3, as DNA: TGTGCCAGCTCACCACAACCTATGAGCAATCAGCCCCAGCATTTT. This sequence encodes CASSPQPMSNQPQHF.

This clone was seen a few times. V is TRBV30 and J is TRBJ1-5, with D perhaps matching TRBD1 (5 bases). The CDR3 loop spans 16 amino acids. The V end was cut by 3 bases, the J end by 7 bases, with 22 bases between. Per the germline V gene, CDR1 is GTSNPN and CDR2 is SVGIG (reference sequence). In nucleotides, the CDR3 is TGTGCCTGGAGAGCCTGGCGGGACCGGACGGCGCAGCCCCAGCATTTT. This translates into CAWRAWRDRTAQPQHF.

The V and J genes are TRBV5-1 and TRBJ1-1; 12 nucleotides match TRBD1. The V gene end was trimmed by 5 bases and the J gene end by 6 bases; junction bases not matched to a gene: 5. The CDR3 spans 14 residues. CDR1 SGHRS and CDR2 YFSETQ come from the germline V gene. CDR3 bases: TGCGCCAGCAGAAGGGGACAGGGGGCCCCTGAAGCTTTCTTT. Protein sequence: CASRRGQGAPEAFF.

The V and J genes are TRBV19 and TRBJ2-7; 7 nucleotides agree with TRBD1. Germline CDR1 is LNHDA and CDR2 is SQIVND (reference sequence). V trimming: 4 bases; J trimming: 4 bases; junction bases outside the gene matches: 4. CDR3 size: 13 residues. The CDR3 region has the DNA TGTGCCAGTAGTAGGACAGGTCCTTACGAGCAGTACTTC. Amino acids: CASSRTGPYEQYF.

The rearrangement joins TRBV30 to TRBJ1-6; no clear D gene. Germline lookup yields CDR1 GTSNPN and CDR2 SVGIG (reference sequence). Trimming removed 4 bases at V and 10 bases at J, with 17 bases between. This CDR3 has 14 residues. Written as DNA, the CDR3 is TGTGCCTGGACCCCCCTGCGTGCTACCTCACCCCTCCACTTT. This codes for CAWTPLRATSPLHF.

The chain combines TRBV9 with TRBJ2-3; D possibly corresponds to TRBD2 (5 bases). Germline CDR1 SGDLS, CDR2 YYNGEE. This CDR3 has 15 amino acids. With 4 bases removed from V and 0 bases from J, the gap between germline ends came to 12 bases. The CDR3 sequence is CASSPGLGSTDTQYF. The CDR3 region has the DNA TGTGCCAGCAGCCCCGGACTGGGCAGCACAGATACGCAGTATTTT.

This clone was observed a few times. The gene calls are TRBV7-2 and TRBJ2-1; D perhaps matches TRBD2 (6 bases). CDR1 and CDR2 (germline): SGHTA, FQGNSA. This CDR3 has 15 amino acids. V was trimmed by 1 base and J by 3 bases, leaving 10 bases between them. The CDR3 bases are TGTGCCAGCAGCTTAGACGGGGGTTACTACAATGAGCAGTTCTTC. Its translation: CASSLDGGYYNEQFF.

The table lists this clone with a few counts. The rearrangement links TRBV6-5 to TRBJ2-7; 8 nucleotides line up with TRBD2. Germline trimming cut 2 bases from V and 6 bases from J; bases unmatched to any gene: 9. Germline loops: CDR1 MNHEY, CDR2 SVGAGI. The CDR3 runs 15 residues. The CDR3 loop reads CASSYRGLSGGEQYF. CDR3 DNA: TGTGCCAGCAGTTACAGGGGATTGAGCGGGGGCGAGCAGTACTTC.

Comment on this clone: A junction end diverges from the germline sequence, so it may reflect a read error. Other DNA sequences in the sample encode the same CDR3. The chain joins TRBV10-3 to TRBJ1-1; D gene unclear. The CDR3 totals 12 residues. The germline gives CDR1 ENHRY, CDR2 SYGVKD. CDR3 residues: CAISEPKGSAFF. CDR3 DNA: TGTGCCATCAGTGAGCCGAAAGGGAGTGCTTTCTTC.

CDR3 bases: TGTGCCAGTAGTTGGGACAGGGGCTGGGGGCAGCCCCAGCATTTT. It is translated as CASSWDRGWGQPQHF. The V and J genes are TRBV19 and TRBJ1-5; 10 nucleotides match TRBD1. CDR1 is LNHDA, CDR2 SQIVND, per germline (reference sequence). After removal of 5 bases from V and 7 bases from J, the junction contained 8 bases not matched to a gene. The CDR3 spans 15 residues.

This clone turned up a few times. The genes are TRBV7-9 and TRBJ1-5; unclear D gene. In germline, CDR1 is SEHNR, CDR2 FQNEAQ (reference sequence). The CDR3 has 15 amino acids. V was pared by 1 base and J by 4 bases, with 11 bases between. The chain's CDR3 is CASSLVTSTNQPQHF. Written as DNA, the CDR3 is TGTGCCAGCAGCTTAGTGACAAGCACAAATCAGCCCCAGCATTTT.

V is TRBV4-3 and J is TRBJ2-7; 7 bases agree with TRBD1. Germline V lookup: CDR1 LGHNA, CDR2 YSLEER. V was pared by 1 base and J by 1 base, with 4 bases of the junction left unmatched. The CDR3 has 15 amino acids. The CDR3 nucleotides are TGCGCCAGCAGCCAAGGACAGGGTTGGTCCTACGAGCAGTACTTC. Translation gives CASSQGQGWSYEQYF.

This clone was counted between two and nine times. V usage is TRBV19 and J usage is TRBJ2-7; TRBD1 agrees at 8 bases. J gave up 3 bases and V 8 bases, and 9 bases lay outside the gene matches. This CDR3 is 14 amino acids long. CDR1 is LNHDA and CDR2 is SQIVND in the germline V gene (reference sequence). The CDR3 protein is CASGRQGQIYEQYF. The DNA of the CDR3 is TGTGCCAGTGGAAGACAGGGGCAAATCTACGAGCAGTACTTC.

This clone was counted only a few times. In nucleotides, the CDR3 is TGTGCCAGCAGCGTTTTGGCGGGGGGTAACAATGAGCAGTTCTTC. It encodes CASSVLAGGNNEQFF. The rearrangement uses TRBV9 and TRBJ2-1; 8 nucleotides align to TRBD2. Trimming removed 2 bases from V and 5 bases from J; junction bases left unmatched: 6. Germline V gene sequence: CDR1 SGDLS, CDR2 YYNGEE. The length of the CDR3 is 15 residues.

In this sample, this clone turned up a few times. The CDR3 here is CAWSVPASGTDYGYTF. CDR3 sequence (DNA): TGTGCCTGGAGTGTTCCTGCCTCCGGGACAGATTATGGCTACACCTTC. The gene calls are TRBV30 and TRBJ1-2; 7 bases are shared with TRBD1. The CDR3 has 16 residues. Per the germline V gene, CDR1 is GTSNPN and CDR2 is SVGIG (reference sequence). The J segment lost 5 bases and the V segment lost 0 bases, leaving 12 bases of the junction unmatched. Looking up the rest from reference TRBV30 and TRBJ1-2 gives the full variable domain: SQTIHQWPATLVQPVGSPLSLECTVEGTSNPNLYWYRQAAGRGLQLLFYSVGIGQISSEVPQNLSASRPQDRQFILSSKKLLLSDSGFYLCAWSVPASGTDYGYTFGSGTRLTVV.

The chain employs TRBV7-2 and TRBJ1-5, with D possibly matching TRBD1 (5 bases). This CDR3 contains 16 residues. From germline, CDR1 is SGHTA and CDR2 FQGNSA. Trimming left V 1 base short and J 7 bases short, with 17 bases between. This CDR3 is CASSLEVRGGRQPQHF. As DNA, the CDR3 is TGTGCCAGCAGCTTAGAAGTTAGGGGAGGGCGCCAGCCCCAGCATTTT. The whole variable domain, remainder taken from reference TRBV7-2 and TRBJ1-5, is GAGVSQSPSNKVTEKGKDVELRCDPISGHTALYWYRQSLGQGLEFLIYFQGNSAPDKSGLPSDRFSAERTGGSVSTLTIQRTQQEDSAVYLCASSLEVRGGRQPQHFGDGTRLSIL.

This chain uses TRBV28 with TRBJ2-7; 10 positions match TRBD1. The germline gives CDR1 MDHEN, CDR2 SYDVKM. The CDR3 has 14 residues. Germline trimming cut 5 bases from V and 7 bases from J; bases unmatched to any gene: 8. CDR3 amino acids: CASSRQGALREQYF. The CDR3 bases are TGTGCCAGCAGTAGACAGGGGGCTTTAAGGGAGCAGTACTTC.

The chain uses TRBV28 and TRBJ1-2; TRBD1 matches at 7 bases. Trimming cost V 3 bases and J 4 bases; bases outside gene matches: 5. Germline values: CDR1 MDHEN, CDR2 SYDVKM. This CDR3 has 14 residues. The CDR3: CASSFSTGRYGYTF. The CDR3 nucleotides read TGTGCCAGCAGTTTTTCGACAGGGCGCTATGGCTACACCTTC.

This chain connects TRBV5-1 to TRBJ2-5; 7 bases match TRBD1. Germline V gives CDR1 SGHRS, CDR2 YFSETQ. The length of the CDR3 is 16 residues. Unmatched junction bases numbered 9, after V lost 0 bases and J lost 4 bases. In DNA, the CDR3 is TGCGCCAGCAGCTTGGCCGCAGGGGGAAGTGGAGAGACCCAGTACTTC. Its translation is CASSLAAGGSGETQYF.

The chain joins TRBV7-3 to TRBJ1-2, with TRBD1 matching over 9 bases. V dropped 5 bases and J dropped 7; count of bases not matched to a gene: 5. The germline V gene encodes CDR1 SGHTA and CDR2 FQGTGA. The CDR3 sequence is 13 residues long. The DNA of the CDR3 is TGTGCCAGCAGCCATACAGGGGGCGGTGGCTACACCTTC. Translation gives CASSHTGGGGYTF.

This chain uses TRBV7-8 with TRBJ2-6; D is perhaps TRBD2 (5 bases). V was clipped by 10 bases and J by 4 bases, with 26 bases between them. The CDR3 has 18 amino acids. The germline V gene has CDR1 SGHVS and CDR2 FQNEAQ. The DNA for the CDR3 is TGTGCCACCTGGTTCGGGGTCGAGGGTCTCTCCGGGGCCAACGTCCTGACTTTC. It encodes CATWFGVEGLSGANVLTF. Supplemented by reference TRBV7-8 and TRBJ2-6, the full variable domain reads GAGVSQSPRYKVAKRGQDVALRCDPISGHVSLFWYQQALGQGPEFLTYFQNEAQLDKSGLPSDRFFAERPEGSVSTLKIQRTQQEDSAVYLCATWFGVEGLSGANVLTFGAGSRLTVL.

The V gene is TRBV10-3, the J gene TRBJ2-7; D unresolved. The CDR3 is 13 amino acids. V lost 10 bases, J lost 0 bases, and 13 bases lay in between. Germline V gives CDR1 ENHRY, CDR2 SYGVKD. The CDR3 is CATRPVSSYEQYF. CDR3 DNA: TGTGCCACCAGGCCGGTGAGCTCCTACGAGCAGTACTTC.

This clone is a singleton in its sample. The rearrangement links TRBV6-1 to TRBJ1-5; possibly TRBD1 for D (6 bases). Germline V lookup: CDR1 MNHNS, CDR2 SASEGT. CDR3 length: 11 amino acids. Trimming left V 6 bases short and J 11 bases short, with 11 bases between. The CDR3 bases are TGTGCCAGCAGATTACAGGGTTCCCAGCATTTT. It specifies CASRLQGSQHF.

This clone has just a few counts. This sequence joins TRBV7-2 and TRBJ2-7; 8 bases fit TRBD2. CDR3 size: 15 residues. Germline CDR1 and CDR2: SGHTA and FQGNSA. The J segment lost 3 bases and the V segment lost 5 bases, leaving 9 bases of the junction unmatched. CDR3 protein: CASSARSGGGYEQYF. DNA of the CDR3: TGTGCCAGCAGCGCCCGTTCCGGGGGGGGCTACGAGCAGTACTTC.

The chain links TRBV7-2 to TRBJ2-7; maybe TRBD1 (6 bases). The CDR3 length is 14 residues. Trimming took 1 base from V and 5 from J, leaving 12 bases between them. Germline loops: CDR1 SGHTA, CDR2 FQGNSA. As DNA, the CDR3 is TGTGCCAGCAGCTTAGGCTCATACAGGGACGAGCAGTACTTC. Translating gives CASSLGSYRDEQYF.

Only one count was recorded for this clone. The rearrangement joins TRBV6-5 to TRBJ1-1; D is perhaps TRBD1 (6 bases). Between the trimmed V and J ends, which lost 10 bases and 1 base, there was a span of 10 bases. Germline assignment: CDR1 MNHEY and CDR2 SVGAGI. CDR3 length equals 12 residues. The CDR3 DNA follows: TGTGCCATCAAGGGACAGAACACTGAAGCTTTCTTT. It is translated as CAIKGQNTEAFF.